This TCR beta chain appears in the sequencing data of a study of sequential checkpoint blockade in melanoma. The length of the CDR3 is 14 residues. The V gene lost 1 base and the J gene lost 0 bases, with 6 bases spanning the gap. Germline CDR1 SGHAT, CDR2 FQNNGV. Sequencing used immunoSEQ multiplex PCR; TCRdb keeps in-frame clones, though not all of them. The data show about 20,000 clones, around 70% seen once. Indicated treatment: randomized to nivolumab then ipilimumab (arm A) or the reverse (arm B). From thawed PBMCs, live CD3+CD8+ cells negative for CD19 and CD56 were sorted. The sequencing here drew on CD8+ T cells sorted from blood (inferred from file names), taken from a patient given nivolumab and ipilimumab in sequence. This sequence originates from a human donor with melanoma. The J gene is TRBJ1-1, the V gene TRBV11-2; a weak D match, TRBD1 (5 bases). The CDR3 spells CASSLVTVNTEAFF. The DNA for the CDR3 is TGTGCCAGCAGCTTAGTGACAGTGAACACTGAAGCTTTCTTT.